The sequence of this TCR beta chain was determined in a study of tumor-infiltrating lymphocytes in primary liver carcinoma. Study conclusions and caveats: Roughly 7-25% of top clones, and no more, occurred in all five tumor regions. Between tumor regions, pairs overlapped more than tumor-adjacent and tumor-blood pairs did.

With around 520 ng total RNA as template and a constant-region primer, TCR beta cDNA was made. Library construction for TCR beta comprised three nested multiplex PCR rounds performed with slightly modified ARM-PCR. The study ran its first two PCR rounds for 9 to 10 cycles each, using TRBV1-TRBV30 forward primers and a C-beta reverse primer. TCRdb re-derived calls from the multiplex PCR reads in MiXCR, one entry per CDR3 protein. There are approximately 110,000 distinct CDR3 sequences in the sample; 60% to 80% occur only once, and roughly 7.9% lies in the top ten. A remark on this clonotype: Its antigen remains unidentified.

Germline trimming cut 0 bases from V and 3 bases from J; bases unmatched to any gene: 16. The germline V gene encodes CDR1 MNHEY and CDR2 SVGEGT. The CDR3 has 20 residues. Scientists recovered RNA and DNA together from around 20-30 mg of unsorted bulk tissue. The receptor was isolated from a woman aged 60-75 years with primary liver carcinoma and hepatitis B virus infection. The J gene is TRBJ2-1, the V gene TRBV6-2 or TRBV6-3; 8 nucleotides match TRBD1. Input material: liver tumor tissue from sampling region 3. As for subset: tumor region T3, left-lateral pole. This CDR3 is CASSYSVGQGRKSYYNEQFF. CDR3 nucleotides: TGTGCCAGCAGTTACTCAGTCGGACAGGGTCGAAAGAGCTACTACAATGAGCAGTTCTTC.